Below, 22 T cell receptor beta chains from the same sample are listed, as sequenced in a study of response to subunit inactivated influenza vaccine. One entry per CDR3 protein, called by TCRdb with MiXCR from the RT-PCR reads. The sample has approximately 490,000 distinct CDR3 sequences; 6.5% to 8% are singletons. Source: PBMCs from blood, taken less than 30 months after vaccination. The receptors originated from a man between 50 and 69 years old who received an inactivated influenza vaccine.

V and J are TRBV4-1 and TRBJ1-1, with 7 nucleotides matching TRBD1. Germline values: CDR1 MGHRA, CDR2 YSYEKL. Trimming at V came to 1 base and at J to 5 bases, leaving 13 bases not matched to a gene. The CDR3 contains 17 residues. The CDR3 DNA reads TGCGCCAGCAGCCAAGTTAGGGCCCGGGACAGAAAAACTGAAGCTTTCTTT. It encodes CASSQVRARDRKTEAFF.

The gene calls are TRBV27 and TRBJ2-3; the D is unclear. Germline V CDR1 and CDR2: MNHEY, SMNVEV (reference sequence). V gave up 4 bases and J gave up 2 bases, with 10 bases separating them. This CDR3 has 14 amino acids. The CDR3: CASSSSRFTDTQYF. Written as DNA, the CDR3 is TGTGCCAGCAGTTCCTCGAGGTTCACAGATACGCAGTATTTT.

The table lists this clonotype with a few counts. The J gene is TRBJ1-4, the V gene TRBV20-1; D call uncertain. The CDR3 is 13 residues long. CDR1 and CDR2 (germline): DFQATT, SNEGSKA (reference sequence). V dropped 2 bases and J dropped 7 bases, with 11 bases sitting between them. The CDR3 spells CSARSPLGEKLFF. CDR3 DNA: TGCAGTGCTAGATCACCACTTGGTGAAAAACTGTTTTTT.

This clonotype came up a few times. The chain couples TRBV9 to TRBJ2-7; 11 nucleotides line up with TRBD2. The CDR3 totals 15 residues. Germline CDR1 is SGDLS and CDR2 is YYNGEE. V shed 4 bases and J 6 bases; nucleotides not matched to a gene: 9. The CDR3 loop is CASSPGGLAVSEQYF. The CDR3 bases are TGTGCCAGCAGCCCGGGGGGACTAGCGGTTTCCGAGCAGTACTTC.

This sequence joins TRBV15 and TRBJ2-5; 7 nucleotides line up with TRBD1. Germline V gene sequence: CDR1 LNHNV, CDR2 YYDKDF (reference sequence). The trim removed 5 bases at V and 5 bases at J, leaving 8 bases unmatched. This CDR3 is 14 amino acids long. The CDR3 region has the DNA TGTGCCACCAGCTACCGACAGGGCTGGGAGACCCAGTACTTC. The encoded protein is CATSYRQGWETQYF.

This rearrangement joins TRBV7-2 to TRBJ2-7; D is uncertain. Trimming removed 2 bases at V and 0 bases at J, with 14 bases between. The CDR3 runs to 16 residues. Germline values: CDR1 SGHTA, CDR2 FQGNSA. CDR3 bases: TGTGCCAGCAGCTTATCCCCGGCTACCCGCTCCTACGAGCAGTACTTC. Residues: CASSLSPATRSYEQYF.

This clonotype has only a few counts. CDR3 amino acids: CARSGVGQPQHF. The CDR3 DNA reads as TGTGCCAGGTCCGGGGTTGGTCAGCCCCAGCATTTT. The V and J genes are TRBV28 and TRBJ1-5, with D unresolved. The CDR3 is 12 amino acids. Trimming cost V 9 bases and J 6 bases, with 12 bases left between them. Germline values: CDR1 MDHEN, CDR2 SYDVKM.

The chain uses TRBV20-1 and TRBJ2-3; D not certain. The V end was cut by 2 bases, the J end by 1 base, with 13 bases between. The CDR3 runs to 15 residues. Germline V gene data show CDR1 as DFQATT and CDR2 as SNEGSKA (reference sequence). The CDR3 DNA is TGCAGTGCTAGACATGGCGGTCAGGGCACAGATACGCAGTATTTT. Its translation is CSARHGGQGTDTQYF.

This clonotype has only a few counts. V and J are TRBV2 and TRBJ2-7, with D perhaps matching TRBD1 (6 bases). This CDR3 is built from 13 residues. V was trimmed by 8 bases and J by 3 bases, leaving 14 bases between them. The germline gives CDR1 SNHLY, CDR2 FYNNEI. In nucleotides, the CDR3 is TGTGCCAGCGGAAACAGGGTCGGCTACGAGCAGTACTTC. This sequence encodes CASGNRVGYEQYF.

This clonotype has ten or more counts. This rearrangement joins TRBV27 to TRBJ2-7; D possibly uses TRBD1 or TRBD2 (5 bases each). The CDR3 runs to 14 residues. The V gene's germline CDR1 is MNHEY and CDR2 SMNVEV (reference sequence). The V and J ends lost 0 bases and 7 bases respectively, with 13 bases between them. CDR3 coding DNA: TGTGCCAGCAGTTTATCGCGCCTAGCAGGGGAGCAGTACTTC. This codes for CASSLSRLAGEQYF.

In this sample, this clonotype turned up a few times. The chain combines TRBV6-1 with TRBJ1-2, with no clear D. Germline CDR1 and CDR2: MNHNS and SASEGT. This CDR3 is 13 amino acids long. V lost 7 bases to trimming and J lost 6 bases, with 15 bases between them. In nucleotides, the CDR3 is TGTGCCAGCAAAATGGACGAGGAACATGGCTACACCTTC. Translation gives CASKMDEEHGYTF.

This clonotype occurred a few times. The chain links TRBV4-2 to TRBJ2-2, with D maybe TRBD1 (6 bases). In germline, CDR1 is LGHNA, CDR2 YNFKEQ. V dropped 0 bases and J dropped 2 bases, with 10 bases sitting between them. The CDR3 sequence is 16 residues long. CDR3 sequence reads: CASSQEWGTNTGELFF. CDR3 in DNA: TGTGCCAGCAGCCAAGAGTGGGGGACAAACACCGGGGAGCTGTTTTTT.

This clonotype was counted between two and nine times. Mismatch with germline at one junction end may stem from a read error. The chain joins TRBV23-1 to TRBJ2-7; 9 bases agree with TRBD1. TRBV23-1 is an ORF for which the function is uncertain. CDR3 length: 11 amino acids. The CDR3 coding sequence is TGCGCCAGCAGTTTACCGACAGGGGGGAACTTC. It is translated as CASSLPTGGNF.

The chain carries TRBV20-1 and TRBJ1-2; 9 positions match TRBD1. V lost 0 bases to trimming and J lost 4 bases; unmatched junction nucleotides: 21. CDR3 length: 20 residues. Germline V gives CDR1 DFQATT, CDR2 SNEGSKA (reference sequence). In nucleotides, the CDR3 is TGCAGTGCTAGAGATCAATCCCCCGGGACAGGGTCAAAAGAATTCTATGGCTACACCTTC. Amino acids: CSARDQSPGTGSKEFYGYTF.

This clonotype has more than one count but fewer than ten. This sequence joins TRBV28 and TRBJ2-2; 8 bases agree with TRBD2. This CDR3 comprises 15 residues. The germline V gene has CDR1 MDHEN and CDR2 SYDVKM. V was pared by 4 bases and J by 0 bases, with 1 base of the junction left unmatched. CDR3 sequence (DNA): TGTGCCAGCAGTTACGGGGGGGCGAACACCGGGGAGCTGTTTTTT. This encodes CASSYGGANTGELFF.

This CDR3 is CASRSGTFHDTQYF. The CDR3 DNA reads as TGTGCCAGCAGGTCAGGGACTTTTCACGATACGCAGTATTTT. The chain is built from TRBV12-3 or TRBV12-4 and TRBJ2-3; tentatively, D is TRBD2 (6 bases). The V end was cut by 6 bases, the J end by 6 bases, with 16 bases between. The CDR3 length is 14 residues.

The chain recombines TRBV7-2 with TRBJ2-5; 13 bases align to TRBD2. CDR1 and CDR2 (germline): SGHTA, FQGNSA. There are 16 residues in the CDR3. J lost 2 bases, V lost 2 bases, and 2 bases had no gene match. This CDR3 reads CASSLTSGRVQETQYF. Here the CDR3 DNA reads TGTGCCAGCAGCTTAACTAGCGGGAGGGTACAAGAGACCCAGTACTTC.

This clonotype was seen more than once but under ten times. J is TRBJ2-5 and V is TRBV5-5; possible D gene TRBD1, 6 bases. V lost 0 bases, J lost 5 bases, and 23 bases lay in between. The germline CDR1 and CDR2 sequences are SGHKS and YYEKEE (reference sequence). There are 18 residues in the CDR3. CDR3 bases: TGTGCCAGCAGCTTGGGCCCCCCAACGGACAGACCATTTGAGACCCAGTACTTC. Translation: CASSLGPPTDRPFETQYF.

There are a few counts of this clonotype. CDR3 in DNA: TGTGCCAGCAGCTTCGGGAGTGGGAGGGGTGCAGATACGCAGTATTTT. Amino acids: CASSFGSGRGADTQYF. The chain carries TRBV7-9 and TRBJ2-3, with 7 bases aligning to TRBD2. Losses at the gene ends were 3 bases for V and 4 bases for J; bases not matched to a gene: 10. From germline, CDR1 is SEHNR and CDR2 FQNEAQ (reference sequence). The CDR3 length is 16 residues.

There are many counts of this clonotype. This CDR3 is CASSPLGPGNTIYF. For the CDR3, the DNA is TGTGCCAGCAGCCCCCTCGGACCTGGAAACACCATATATTTT. The J gene is TRBJ1-3, the V gene TRBV14; D is undetermined. Trimming shortened V by 4 bases and J by 2 bases, and 9 bases separated the two germline ends. Germline values: CDR1 SGHDN, CDR2 FVKESK. This CDR3 is 14 amino acids long. Based on the CDR3 plus reference TRBV14 and TRBJ1-3, the full variable domain is EAGVTQFPSHSVIEKGQTVTLRCDPISGHDNLYWYRRVMGKEIKFLLHFVKESKQDESGMPNNRFLAERTGGTYSTLKVQPAELEDSGVYFCASSPLGPGNTIYFGEGSWLTVV.

This clonotype came up a few times. The gene calls are TRBV20-1 and TRBJ1-1; tentatively, D is TRBD1 (6 bases). Trimming took off 5 bases at V and 1 base at J, with 17 bases between the two ends. Germline-derived CDR1 and CDR2 are DFQATT and SNEGSKA (reference sequence). The CDR3 length is 15 residues. The CDR3 region is CSAPPWGRKNTEAFF. The CDR3 DNA reads TGCAGTGCTCCCCCTTGGGGGCGAAAGAACACTGAAGCTTTCTTT.

The chain recombines TRBV3-1 with TRBJ2-7; weak D call: TRBD2 (5 bases). CDR3 length equals 15 residues. The germline gives CDR1 LGHDT, CDR2 YNNKEL (reference sequence). Trimming pared 5 bases from V and 4 bases from J, leaving 18 bases between. The CDR3 nucleotides read TGTGCCAGCAGCTTCGTTGGAGCGGTGATATACGAGCAGTACTTC. Its protein product is CASSFVGAVIYEQYF.